Sequencing of this T cell receptor beta chain was carried out in a study of molecular identifiers for immune sequencing clone quantification. This clonotype was counted many times. Its target is unknown. TCRdb reanalysed the PCR reads using MiXCR and keeps one entry per CDR3 protein. The table has 250,000 to 350,000 distinct CDR3 sequences, around a fifth seen once. Findings and limits, study-wide: Whereas naive cells kept under 1% of molecules in clones above 20 RNA copies, such clones held over 97% in effectors. Barcode collisions between identical TCR molecules could shrink estimates of highly expanded clone sizes.

This CDR3 spans 13 amino acids. V dropped 8 bases and J dropped 1 base, with 11 bases sitting between them. Sorted inputs of about 20,000 to 1,000,000 cells, with 10%, 30% or 50% RNA, yielded naive CD8 libraries. Naive CD8 T cells were FACS-sorted by CD8+CD4-CCR7+CD45RA+ markers. The receptor comes from a human donor in good health. Some libraries in this study had Jurkat cell RNA spiked in. The V call is TRBV12-3 or TRBV12-4, the J call TRBJ2-5, with D possibly matching TRBD1 (5 bases). The specimen sequenced was naive CD8+ T cells from blood, with Jurkat cell RNA spiked in. Subset: FACS-sorted CD8+CD4-CCR7+CD45RA+ naive T cells. Here the CDR3 reads CASSGGAQETQYF. CDR3 coding DNA: TGTGCCAGCTCCGGTGGGGCCCAAGAGACCCAGTACTTC.